The rows below give T cell receptor beta chains drawn from one sample of a study of shared clonotypes between healthy human individuals. Libraries were prepared by immunoSEQ multiplex PCR; TCRdb keeps only in-frame clonotypes and omits some of them. The sample comprises roughly 500,000 clones, approximately 95% of which are singletons, and 0.05% to 0.07% rests with the top ten. Sequenced: naive CD4+ T cells sorted from blood. The receptor set was obtained from a woman aged 25 to 39 in good health. Both conserved end residues are part of each CDR3. Each record gives: J gene, clone size, V gene, D gene, CDR3 protein, CDR3 DNA. A D gene is named only where the DNA matches it firmly. Some rows mark clone size as missing; the rest say once, few, many or name a class of expanded clone.

>TRBJ2-2|-|TRBV19|-
CACTRGQRNTGELFF
TGTGCCTGCACCCGTGGACAGAGAAACACCGGGGAGCTGTTTTTT
>TRBJ1-1|once|TRBV28|-
CASRIWDAEAFF
TGTGCCAGCAGAATATGGGATGCTGAAGCTTTCTTT
>TRBJ1-1|-|TRBV28|-
CASSPSVGFTEAFF
TGTGCCAGCAGTCCCTCAGTTGGTTTCACTGAAGCTTTCTTT
>TRBJ1-5|-|TRBV6-7|TRBD1
CASSYRDRPVQGDQPQHF
TGTGCCAGCAGTTACCGGGACAGACCTGTCCAGGGCGATCAGCCCCAGCATTTT
>TRBJ2-5|-|TRBV15|-
CATSREKTQYF
TGTGCCACCAGCAGAGAAAAGACCCAGTACTTC
>TRBJ2-7|-|TRBV29-1|TRBD2
CSVGGGSTYEQYF
TGCAGCGTTGGCGGGGGGTCGACCTACGAGCAGTACTTC
>TRBJ2-1|once|TRBV29-1|-
CSVAGYLGNEQFF
TGCAGCGTTGCGGGATATTTGGGCAATGAGCAGTTCTTC
>TRBJ1-4|-|TRBV28|TRBD1
CASSLSGQGLREKLFF
TGTGCCAGCAGTTTATCTGGACAGGGTCTGCGTGAAAAACTGTTTTTT
>TRBJ2-5|-|TRBV6-5|TRBD1
CASSPGTAQETQYF
TGTGCCAGCAGTCCCGGGACAGCCCAAGAGACCCAGTACTTC
>TRBJ2-7|-|TRBV7-2|TRBD2
CASSPSSSGPPYEQYF
TGTGCCAGCAGCCCCTCTTCTAGCGGGCCGCCCTACGAGCAGTACTTC
>TRBJ2-1|-|TRBV6-1|-
CASSDNEQFF
TGTGCCAGCAGTGACAATGAGCAGTTCTTC
>TRBJ1-5|-|TRBV10-3|-
CAISERDDGRPQHF
TGTGCCATCAGTGAGCGGGACGACGGGCGGCCCCAGCATTTT
>TRBJ1-4|-|TRBV5-1|-
CASSLSGTNEKLFF
TGCGCCAGCAGCTTATCAGGGACTAATGAAAAACTGTTTTTT
>TRBJ2-5|-|TRBV5-1|-
CASGRLGRQETQYF
TGCGCCAGCGGACGACTGGGCCGCCAAGAGACCCAGTACTTC
>TRBJ2-5|-|TRBV5-1|-
CASSLGQQETQYF
TGCGCCAGCAGCTTGGGGCAGCAAGAGACCCAGTACTTC
>TRBJ2-5|-|TRBV23-1|TRBD2
CASSQSSASGRVWETQYF
TGCGCCAGCAGTCAATCCTCGGCTAGCGGGAGGGTCTGGGAGACCCAGTACTTC
>TRBJ1-2|-|TRBV28|-
CASSGLGTGYTF
TGTGCCAGCAGCGGTCTGGGGACCGGCTACACCTTC
>TRBJ2-1|-|TRBV5-4|TRBD2
CASRLGGSSYNEQFF
TGTGCCAGCAGGTTAGGCGGGAGCTCCTACAATGAGCAGTTCTTC
>TRBJ1-1|-|TRBV27|-
CATTGGTEAFF
TGTGCCACCACGGGGGGTACTGAAGCTTTCTTT
>TRBJ2-1|-|TRBV7-2|TRBD2
CASSLAGTSLSYNEQFF
TGTGCCAGCAGCTTAGCTGGGACTAGCCTTTCCTACAATGAGCAGTTCTTC
>TRBJ2-7|-|TRBV28|TRBD2
CASIAGLGNSEQYF
TGTGCCAGCATTGCGGGACTAGGAAACTCCGAGCAGTACTTC
>TRBJ1-5|once|TRBV10-1|-
CASSKKFRVAQPQHF
TGCGCCAGCAGCAAAAAGTTCCGGGTGGCTCAGCCCCAGCATTTT
>TRBJ1-5|-|TRBV27|-
CASNRANSNQPQHF
TGTGCCAGCAACAGGGCAAATAGCAATCAGCCCCAGCATTTT
>TRBJ2-7|-|TRBV5-1|-
CASSLDQYEQYF
TGCGCCAGCAGCTTGGACCAGTACGAGCAGTACTTC
>TRBJ2-7|-|TRBV15|-
CATSRQGFGSYEQYF
TGTGCCACCAGCAGACAGGGGTTCGGGTCCTACGAGCAGTACTTC